This TCR beta chain originates from a study of CD8 T cells in ankylosing spondylitis. Points from the study as a whole: In ankylosing spondylitis patients, matched synovial fluid reportedly showed significant enrichment of disease-linked clones. Some motif variants had been reported before (in reactive arthritis synovial fluid and blood).

Quantitative 5'-RACE was performed with molecular barcodes, and it yielded the TCR beta libraries. Each CDR3 protein gets one entry after TCRdb re-called the 5' RACE reads with MiXCR. The repertoire holds under 250,000 distinct CDR3 sequences, with 30% to 35% as singletons. This CDR3 comprises 20 residues. Germline-derived CDR1 and CDR2 are SGHRS and YFSETQ. With V trimmed by 3 bases and J by 0 bases, 13 bases remained unmatched. On this clonotype: Its cognate antigen is unknown.

The rearrangement joins TRBV5-1 to TRBJ2-1; 12 bases are shared with TRBD2. This TCR came from a male donor with ankylosing spondylitis or in good health (not recorded which). The source material was blood, either unsorted or a sorted T cell fraction (not recorded which). CDR3 DNA: TGCGCCAGCAGCTGGCTACTAGCGGGGGGCCTACTTAGCTCCTACAATGAGCAGTTCTTC. It encodes CASSWLLAGGLLSSYNEQFF.